These T cell receptor beta chains were read from a single sample in a study of regulatory T cells in long-lasting Graves disease. TCRdb ran MiXCR on the multiplex PCR reads and lists one entry per CDR3 protein. The data show around 360,000 distinct CDR3 sequences, around 15% seen once. These data also formed part of another study, on T cells in Graves' hyperthyroidism and ophthalmopathy.

Sequenced material: peripheral blood mononuclear cells (PBMCs), taken at new diagnosis, from a patient treated with antithyroid drugs. The receptor set was obtained from a woman aged 18-35 years with Graves disease. Both conserved end residues are part of each CDR3. D genes are given only for firm matches.

d_call: .
v_call: TRBV18
j_call: TRBJ1-2
cdr3_aa: CASSRSDTYGYTF

d_call: .
v_call: TRBV6-1
j_call: TRBJ1-1
cdr3_aa: CASSLTGPDREAFF

d_call: .
v_call: TRBV10-3
j_call: TRBJ1-4
cdr3_aa: CAIRPDISTNEKLFF

d_call: TRBD2
v_call: TRBV3-1
j_call: TRBJ2-4
cdr3_aa: CASRPSGAGVENIQYF

d_call: TRBD1
v_call: TRBV5-1
j_call: TRBJ2-5
cdr3_aa: CASSLDRGRETQYF

d_call: TRBD1
v_call: TRBV12-3/TRBV12-4
j_call: TRBJ2-5
cdr3_aa: CASSATGWPQETQYF

d_call: TRBD1
v_call: TRBV2
j_call: TRBJ1-5
cdr3_aa: CASNQQGDQPQHF

d_call: .
v_call: TRBV2
j_call: TRBJ2-7
cdr3_aa: CASKLQGNSYEQYF

d_call: TRBD1
v_call: TRBV2
j_call: TRBJ1-5
cdr3_aa: CASSRTGGGDNQPQHF

d_call: .
v_call: TRBV27
j_call: TRBJ2-5
cdr3_aa: CASSFMGQETQYF

d_call: TRBD1
v_call: TRBV12-3/TRBV12-4
j_call: TRBJ1-5
cdr3_aa: CASSSRTGGRQPQHF

d_call: .
v_call: TRBV12-3/TRBV12-4
j_call: TRBJ2-1
cdr3_aa: CASTPTAVEHNEQFF

d_call: .
v_call: TRBV18
j_call: TRBJ1-5
cdr3_aa: CASSSDSPYSNQPQHF

d_call: .
v_call: TRBV7-9
j_call: TRBJ2-1
cdr3_aa: CASSVPVGGKAYNEQFF

d_call: .
v_call: TRBV29-1
j_call: TRBJ1-5
cdr3_aa: CSVATDGNQPQHF